The 30 T cell receptor beta chains below all came from one sample that was sequenced in a study of identical twins. Via MiXCR, TCRdb re-called the 5' RACE reads, giving one row per CDR3 protein. The profile shows 410,000 or so distinct CDR3 sequences, approximately 18% of them singletons. The sequencing input was naive T cells sorted from blood. Source of these receptors: a man aged 45-60 years in good health.

This chain joins TRBV15 and TRBJ2-3; D gene unclear. CDR3 length: 16 amino acids. Germline CDR1 LNHNV, CDR2 YYDKDF (reference sequence). Trimming stripped 0 bases from V and 6 bases from J, with 16 bases between. The CDR3 DNA reads TGTGCCACCAGCAGAGATTTAAGCCCCCACGGGGATACGCAGTATTTT. Amino acids: CATSRDLSPHGDTQYF. Full variable domain (rest looked up from reference TRBV15 and TRBJ2-3): DAMVIQNPRYQVTQFGKPVTLSCSQTLNHNVMYWYQQKSSQAPKLLFHYYDKDFNNEADTPDNFQSRRPNTSFCFLDIRSPGLGDTAMYLCATSRDLSPHGDTQYFGPGTRLTVL.

This chain connects TRBV20-1 to TRBJ1-5, with TRBD1 matching over 8 bases. CDR3 length equals 15 residues. J gave up 5 bases and V 6 bases, and 12 bases lay outside the gene matches. Germline V gives CDR1 DFQATT, CDR2 SNEGSKA (reference sequence). CDR3 sequence: CSASSGTGDHQPQHF. CDR3 nucleotide sequence: TGCAGTGCCAGCTCCGGGACAGGAGATCATCAGCCCCAGCATTTT.

In this sample, this clonotype turned up a few times. V and J are TRBV6-2 or TRBV6-3 and TRBJ2-7; the D call may be TRBD1 or TRBD2 (5 bases each). The CDR3 covers 14 residues. From germline, CDR1 is MNHEY and CDR2 SVGEGT. Trimming pared 6 bases from V and 6 bases from J, leaving 18 bases between. The CDR3 coding sequence is TGTGCCAGCAGGGGGACGGACGCCGGCCTCGAGCAGTACTTC. This sequence encodes CASRGTDAGLEQYF.

V usage is TRBV7-2 and J usage is TRBJ1-4; the D is unclear. The CDR3 has 15 residues. Deletions cut 6 bases from V and 4 bases from J, with 15 bases between. CDR1 and CDR2 (germline): SGHTA, FQGNSA. CDR3 coding DNA: TGTGCCAGCAGGCCGGGCAGTAGCCTTAATGAAAAACTGTTTTTT. Its protein product is CASRPGSSLNEKLFF.

This clonotype came up a few times. The gene calls are TRBV20-1 and TRBJ2-1, with D perhaps TRBD1 (5 bases). This CDR3 has 12 amino acids. Germline V gene lookup returns CDR1 DFQATT and CDR2 SNEGSKA (reference sequence). V was trimmed by 5 bases and J by 6 bases, leaving 11 bases between them. The CDR3 loop is CSAPGLSNEQFF. CDR3 nucleotides: TGCAGTGCTCCAGGGCTGTCCAATGAGCAGTTCTTC.

V gene TRBV12-3 or TRBV12-4 combines with J gene TRBJ1-1, with no clear D. The CDR3 consists of 14 residues. The germline V and J ends were trimmed by 2 bases and 4 bases, with 11 bases remaining between them. CDR3 nucleotide sequence: TGTGCCAGCAGTTTAAAAGGGTTCGGCACTGAAGCTTTCTTT. It codes for CASSLKGFGTEAFF.

Many counts were recorded for this clonotype. The rearrangement joins TRBV5-1 to TRBJ2-3; D uncertain. V was shortened by 0 bases and J by 0 bases, with 2 bases between the two germline ends. CDR1 is SGHRS, CDR2 YFSETQ, per germline. The CDR3 sequence is 13 residues long. The CDR3 DNA reads TGCGCCAGCAGCTTGGGGAGCACAGATACGCAGTATTTT. This gives the protein CASSLGSTDTQYF.

A few counts support this clonotype. The rearrangement joins TRBV20-1 to TRBJ2-5; D is tentatively TRBD1 or TRBD2 (5 bases each). V was cut by 2 bases and J by 1 base, with 14 bases left in between. This CDR3 comprises 15 residues. The germline CDR1 and CDR2 sequences are DFQATT and SNEGSKA (reference sequence). CDR3 loop: CSARPGRKGQETQYF. The CDR3 DNA reads as TGCAGTGCTAGACCGGGACGGAAGGGCCAAGAGACCCAGTACTTC.

The chain carries TRBV19 and TRBJ1-2, with TRBD1 as a possible D gene (5 bases). V was shortened by 2 bases and J by 3 bases, with 10 bases between the two germline ends. Germline lookup yields CDR1 LNHDA and CDR2 SQIVND (reference sequence). CDR3 size: 14 residues. CDR3 protein: CASSIRGVDYGYTF. CDR3 in DNA: TGTGCCAGTAGTATAAGAGGGGTTGACTATGGCTACACCTTC.

The chain joins TRBV6-2 or TRBV6-3 to TRBJ1-1; D gene uncertain. Germline CDR1 and CDR2: MNHEY and SVGEGT. V lost 5 bases, J lost 4 bases, and 11 bases lay in between. This CDR3 is built from 13 residues. The chain's CDR3 is CASSTSRATEAFF. The CDR3 coding sequence is TGTGCCAGCAGTACTTCACGGGCCACTGAAGCTTTCTTT.

The sample holds many counts of this clonotype. V is TRBV4-1 and J is TRBJ1-2, with 7 positions matching TRBD1. V trimming: 0 bases; J trimming: 0 bases; junction bases outside the gene matches: 13. The germline CDR1 and CDR2 sequences are MGHRA and YSYEKL. The CDR3 totals 19 residues. The CDR3 sequence is CASSQDTSGAGTANYGYTF. The CDR3 nucleotides are TGCGCCAGCAGCCAAGACACATCAGGAGCAGGGACAGCTAACTATGGCTACACCTTC.

This clonotype was seen ten or more times. V gene TRBV28 combines with J gene TRBJ2-7; 14 bases map to TRBD2. The length of the CDR3 is 14 residues. The junction had 5 bases not matched to a gene; V was cut back by 4 bases and J by 9 bases. Germline V CDR1 and CDR2: MDHEN, SYDVKM. Written as DNA, the CDR3 is TGTGCCAGCAGTTCCCCGGGACTAGCGGGAGTGCAGTACTTC. Translated, it gives CASSSPGLAGVQYF.

The chain has TRBV6-5 and TRBJ2-7, with TRBD1 identical over 8 bases. Germline CDR1 is MNHEY and CDR2 is SVGAGI. The CDR3 extends over 16 amino acids. Trimming removed 2 bases from V and 4 bases from J; junction bases left unmatched: 10. This chain's CDR3 is CASSYATGTGRYEQYF. The CDR3 DNA is TGTGCCAGCAGTTACGCCACCGGGACAGGCAGATACGAGCAGTACTTC.

In this sample, this clonotype turned up a few times. This chain connects TRBV27 to TRBJ2-7; D uncertain. The CDR3 is 12 amino acids. The germline gives CDR1 MNHEY, CDR2 SMNVEV (reference sequence). Trimming removed 2 bases at V and 5 bases at J, with 7 bases between. In nucleotides, the CDR3 is TGTGCCAGCAGTTTAACCGGTAACGAGCAGTACTTC. This codes for CASSLTGNEQYF.

This clonotype was seen a handful of times. V is TRBV6-5 and J is TRBJ1-5; unclear D gene. Trimming took 6 bases from V and 3 from J, leaving 6 bases between them. Germline CDR1 and CDR2: MNHEY and SVGAGI. The CDR3 runs 12 residues. The CDR3 reads CASSFINQPQHF. In DNA, the CDR3 is TGTGCCAGCAGCTTCATCAATCAGCCCCAGCATTTT.

The table lists this clonotype with a few counts. This chain joins TRBV6-5 and TRBJ1-2, with D maybe TRBD1 (6 bases). The CDR3 runs to 12 residues. Between the trimmed V and J ends, which lost 7 bases and 7 bases, there was a span of 13 bases. CDR1 and CDR2 (germline): MNHEY, SVGAGI. The chain's CDR3 is CASTAGTTGYTF. CDR3 bases: TGTGCCAGCACTGCCGGGACAACTGGCTACACCTTC.

The chain combines TRBV10-3 with TRBJ1-1; 8 positions match TRBD1. Germline loops: CDR1 ENHRY, CDR2 SYGVKD. This CDR3 spans 15 amino acids. The junction had 8 bases not matched to a gene; V was cut back by 4 bases and J by 4 bases. The CDR3 coding sequence is TGTGCCATCAGTGTAGGGACAGGTTTTGTCACTGAAGCTTTCTTT. It is translated as CAISVGTGFVTEAFF.

The table lists this clonotype with many counts. This chain connects TRBV20-1 to TRBJ2-7, with D perhaps TRBD2 (5 bases). The germline gives CDR1 DFQATT, CDR2 SNEGSKA (reference sequence). V lost 3 bases to trimming and J lost 7 bases, with 13 bases between them. There are 12 residues in the CDR3. The CDR3: CSASTRLREQYF. In nucleotides, the CDR3 is TGCAGTGCTAGCACTCGACTACGGGAGCAGTACTTC.

The table lists this clonotype with a few counts. The chain has TRBV5-1 and TRBJ1-3; D is ambiguous. Trimming took 0 bases from V and 0 from J, leaving 10 bases between them. The CDR3 covers 16 residues. The V gene's germline CDR1 is SGHRS and CDR2 YFSETQ. The DNA for the CDR3 is TGCGCCAGCAGCTTGGGATCTACAGTCTCTGGAAACACCATATATTTT. As protein: CASSLGSTVSGNTIYF.

This clonotype has just one count. The rearrangement uses TRBV6-1 and TRBJ2-2, with D possibly TRBD1 on 6 matching bases. The length of the CDR3 is 12 residues. Germline CDR1 MNHNS, CDR2 SASEGT. Trimming took 6 bases from V and 6 from J, leaving 8 bases between them. This CDR3 is CASRPGAGELFF. As DNA, the CDR3 is TGTGCCAGCAGACCAGGGGCCGGGGAGCTGTTTTTT.

This clonotype has at least ten counts. The CDR3 nucleotides are TGTGCCACCCATCTGGGGGAGACCCAGTACTTC. It codes for CATHLGETQYF. This chain uses TRBV6-5 with TRBJ2-5; no firm D call. The V end lost 10 bases, the J end lost 5 bases, and 11 bases lay between the germline ends. The CDR3 spans 11 residues. CDR1 is MNHEY, CDR2 SVGAGI, per germline.

V usage is TRBV27 and J usage is TRBJ1-4; weak D call: TRBD1 (5 bases). Germline lookup yields CDR1 MNHEY and CDR2 SMNVEV (reference sequence). The CDR3 covers 13 residues. V lost 2 bases to trimming and J lost 6 bases, with 7 bases between them. The CDR3 is CASSLIRDEKLFF. The CDR3 DNA is TGTGCCAGCAGTTTAATCAGGGATGAAAAACTGTTTTTT.

This clonotype was detected many times. This CDR3 reads CASSLGMHEKYF. In DNA form, the CDR3 reads TGTGCCAGCAGCTTAGGAATGCACGAGAAGTACTTC. The chain couples TRBV7-9 to TRBJ2-5; D is undetermined. V lost 1 base, J lost 12 bases, and 12 bases lay in between. The CDR3 is made up of 12 amino acids. Germline values: CDR1 SEHNR, CDR2 FQNEAQ (reference sequence).

The chain employs TRBV20-1 and TRBJ1-4, with 7 bases fitting TRBD1. CDR1 and CDR2 from the germline V gene are DFQATT and SNEGSKA (reference sequence). CDR3 length equals 17 residues. V shed 3 bases, J shed 0 bases, and the junction held 10 bases outside the gene matches. This chain's CDR3 is CSARGTARYATNEKLFF. Here the CDR3 DNA reads TGCAGTGCTAGGGGGACAGCCCGCTACGCAACTAATGAAAAACTGTTTTTT.

This clonotype occurred many times. V usage is TRBV12-3 or TRBV12-4 and J usage is TRBJ2-1; D may match TRBD1 or TRBD2 (6 bases each). The CDR3 length is 15 residues. V dropped 2 bases and J dropped 1 base, with 9 bases sitting between them. CDR3 protein: CASSLPGASYNEQFF. CDR3 nucleotide sequence: TGTGCCAGCAGTTTACCGGGGGCGTCCTACAATGAGCAGTTCTTC.

The V gene is TRBV28, the J gene TRBJ1-5; tentatively, D is TRBD1 (6 bases). CDR1 is MDHEN and CDR2 is SYDVKM in the germline V gene. V was clipped by 6 bases and J by 7 bases, with 16 bases between them. This CDR3 contains 14 residues. The CDR3 protein is CASRPTGSRQPQHF. The CDR3 DNA sequence: TGTGCCAGCAGACCCACAGGGTCAAGGCAGCCCCAGCATTTT.

This clonotype was observed at least ten times. The chain has TRBV5-1 and TRBJ2-1; D could derive from TRBD1 or TRBD2 (5 bases each). V was shortened by 4 bases and J by 5 bases, with 7 bases between the two germline ends. Germline V CDR1 and CDR2: SGHRS, YFSETQ. The CDR3 sequence is 12 residues long. The CDR3: CASSRDDNEQFF. The CDR3 nucleotides are TGCGCCAGCAGCCGGGACGACAATGAGCAGTTCTTC.

J is TRBJ1-4 and V is TRBV6-1; TRBD1 is a possible D gene (6 bases). Trimming stripped 6 bases from V and 4 bases from J, with 12 bases between. Germline assignment: CDR1 MNHNS and CDR2 SASEGT. There are 14 residues in the CDR3. The CDR3 DNA reads TGTGCCAGCAGACAGGACAGCATTAATGAAAAACTGTTTTTT. Protein sequence: CASRQDSINEKLFF.

The chain employs TRBV11-2 and TRBJ2-3, with D maybe TRBD1 (6 bases). This CDR3 is built from 13 residues. Trimming removed 2 bases at V and 5 bases at J, with 8 bases between. From germline, CDR1 is SGHAT and CDR2 FQNNGV. The CDR3 DNA follows: TGTGCCAGCAGCTTACTAGGGGGAGATACGCAGTATTTT. Translating it yields CASSLLGGDTQYF.

The V gene is TRBV7-9, the J gene TRBJ2-6; a possible D gene is TRBD2 (5 bases). The V gene lost 9 bases and the J gene lost 2 bases, with 17 bases spanning the gap. Per germline, CDR1 SEHNR and CDR2 FQNEAQ (reference sequence). This CDR3 region has 16 residues. CDR3 nucleotides: TGTGCCAGTTCAATTCCTCCCGGGACTGGGGCCAACGTCCTGACTTTC. As protein: CASSIPPGTGANVLTF.